This entry describes one TCR beta chain. Its specificity is unknown. Assay used: immunoSEQ multiplex PCR; TCRdb lists only in-frame clones, some missing. There are some 120,000 clones in the sample; 88% occur only once, and 4.5% to 7% lies in the top ten. These data originate in a study of T cell responses to AZD1222 COVID-19 vaccine. Study-wide results and caveats: Following two doses of AZD1222, Spike-specific TCR breadth and depth rose. Spike-spanning, vaccine-associated CD4 TCRs were dominant at 160-218 and 743-854. Every sample of the repertoires postdated the peak T cell response. Baseline seropositivity characterized only a handful of AZD1222 recipients.

V lost 4 bases and J 8 bases, leaving 17 bases between the germline ends. There are 13 residues in the CDR3. Germline CDR1 reads GTSNPN; CDR2 reads SVGIG (reference sequence). The sequences come from peripheral blood, collected 28 days after the second AZD1222 dose. The source is an adult who received the AZD1222 COVID-19 vaccine. This chain joins TRBV30 and TRBJ1-1, with D possibly matching TRBD1 (5 bases). The CDR3 loop reads CAWKPGTEREAFF. The CDR3 DNA reads TGTGCCTGGAAACCGGGGACGGAGAGAGAAGCTTTCTTT.